The T cell receptor beta chain described here comes from a study of T cells after yellow fever vaccination. Findings of the study overall: Researchers report a weaker secondary response that nonetheless peaked faster, day 5 versus 15.

The length of the CDR3 is 16 residues. Germline CDR1 reads SQVTM; CDR2 reads ANQGSEA. After removal of 2 bases from V and 0 bases from J, the junction contained 9 bases not matched to a gene. This clonotype was found many times. Its matching antigen is unknown. TCRdb reprocessed the 5' RACE reads with MiXCR, giving one entry per CDR3 protein. The sample lists roughly 150,000 distinct CDR3 sequences; roughly 8% were seen once. Here the sequenced sample was CD4+ T cells sorted from PBMCs, taken 5 days after the yellow fever booster vaccination. The sequence derives from a young man who received the YFV17D yellow fever vaccine. The V call is TRBV29-1, the J call TRBJ1-2, with 7 bases matching TRBD1. For the CDR3, the DNA is TGCAGCGTTGAATGGGCCAGGGGGAAAACTAACTATGGCTACACCTTC. Amino acids: CSVEWARGKTNYGYTF.